This TCR beta chain was obtained from a study of T cell clonality in common variable immunodeficiency. Sequencing used immunoSEQ multiplex PCR; TCRdb keeps in-frame clones, though not all of them. Observed in the sample are about 7,100 clones, none of them singletons. This clone was found a few times. Its antigen is currently unknown. The observed sequence ends 3 residues before the CDR3 terminus, with the missing tail filled in from the germline J gene. Germline V lookup: CDR1 KGHSH, CDR2 LQKENI. Trimming removed 3 bases at V and 1 base at J, with 9 bases between. The CDR3 runs 14 residues. Findings and caveats of the study: Common variable immunodeficiency TCR beta sequences reportedly had fewer deletions and N-nucleotide insertions.

Input material: peripheral blood mononuclear cells. V is TRBV18 and J is TRBJ1-1; D not certain. The receptor was isolated from a human donor with common variable immunodeficiency. Incomplete CDR3 DNA: TGTGCCAGCTCACCTACCAGACAGAACACTGAA. Its protein is CASSPTRQNTE. The whole CDR3 protein reads CASSPTRQNTEAFF.